These 21 T cell receptor beta chains originate from one sample sequenced in a study of blood T cell repertoires in COVID-19. TCRdb's table, derived via immunoSEQ multiplex PCR, lists solely in-frame clones and lacks some. The sample shows fewer than 250,000 clones, 90% of them seen only once. The sequencing sample was made of PBMCs or T cells enriched from blood (not recorded which). Every receptor here comes from a middle-aged man who had been exposed to COVID-19.

The table lists this clone with a count of one. CDR3 loop: CASHYSNQPQHF. The CDR3 DNA reads TGTGCCAGCCACTATAGCAATCAGCCCCAGCATTTT. The chain has TRBV28 and TRBJ1-5; D gene unclear. Trimming stripped 8 bases from V and 0 bases from J, with 5 bases between. The V gene's germline CDR1 is MDHEN and CDR2 SYDVKM. This CDR3 is 12 amino acids long.

The rearrangement uses TRBV10-3 and TRBJ2-7; 7 nucleotides align to TRBD1. Looked up from germline, CDR1 is ENHRY and CDR2 is SYGVKD. The V segment lost 10 bases and the J segment 2 bases; nucleotides outside the gene matches: 5. The CDR3 is made up of 12 amino acids. CDR3 DNA sequence: TGTGCCAGCCGGGACAGCGCCTACGAGCAGTACGTC. This sequence encodes CASRDSAYEQYV.

The rearrangement joins TRBV4-2 to TRBJ2-1; tentatively, D is TRBD2 (5 bases). There are 17 residues in the CDR3. Germline CDR1 LGHNA, CDR2 YNFKEQ. With 1 base removed from V and 0 bases from J, the gap between germline ends came to 13 bases. The CDR3 DNA follows: TGTGCCAGCAGCCAAGCAAGTCCGGGAAACTCCTACAATGAGCAGTTCTTC. Residues: CASSQASPGNSYNEQFF.

In DNA, the CDR3 is TGCGCCAGCAGTGAGTCCGTCGCCCCCAGGGGTGAGCAGTTCTTC. Translation: CASSESVAPRGEQFF. The chain uses TRBV10-1 and TRBJ2-1; D is perhaps TRBD1 (6 bases). Germline V lookup: CDR1 WNHNN, CDR2 SYGVQD (reference sequence). Trimming left V 0 bases short and J 9 bases short, with 15 bases between. The CDR3 covers 15 residues.

This clone was seen only once. The chain carries TRBV10-3 and TRBJ2-1, with a tentative D call TRBD2 (6 bases). Germline loops: CDR1 ENHRY, CDR2 SYGVKD. The CDR3 contains 15 residues. Trimming removed 3 bases from V and 0 bases from J, with 9 bases in between. CDR3 sequence reads: CAISDGLSSYNEQFF. The CDR3 nucleotides are TGTGCCATCAGTGACGGACTATCCTCCTACAATGAGCAGTTCTTC.

About this clone: Other DNA sequences in this sample translate to the same CDR3. The genes are TRBV2 and TRBJ1-5; tentative D call: TRBD1 (6 bases). The CDR3 is 13 amino acids. V was clipped by 4 bases and J by 4 bases, with 8 bases between them. Germline-derived CDR1 and CDR2 are SNHLY and FYNNEI. In DNA, the CDR3 is TGTGCCAGCAGTGGGACAGAGAATCAGCCCCAGCATTTT. Protein product: CASSGTENQPQHF.

This clone was picked up one time. CDR3 sequence: CASSQGVSNTEAFF. In DNA, the CDR3 is TGCGCCAGCAGCCAAGGAGTATCGAACACTGAAGCTTTCTTT. This chain uses TRBV4-1 with TRBJ1-1; no clear D. This CDR3 is 14 amino acids long. The ends were cut back, 1 base at V and 1 base at J, with 7 bases in the middle. Germline values: CDR1 MGHRA, CDR2 YSYEKL.

The chain has TRBV24-1 and TRBJ2-7; 7 bases map to TRBD2. CDR3 length: 14 residues. Germline CDR1 reads KGHDR; CDR2 reads SFDVKD. V shed 11 bases, J shed 4 bases, and the junction held 13 bases outside the gene matches. This CDR3 reads CARPEPWEGYEQYV. CDR3 nucleotides: TGTGCCAGACCCGAGCCTTGGGAGGGTTACGAGCAGTACGTC.

The J gene is TRBJ1-5, the V gene TRBV28, with TRBD1 matching 10 bases. The CDR3 loop spans 15 amino acids. V shed 6 bases and J 5 bases; nucleotides not matched to a gene: 7. The germline CDR1 and CDR2 sequences are MDHEN and SYDVKM. For the CDR3, the DNA is TGTGCCAGCAGGGACGGACAGGGGGGCGATCAGCCCCAGCATTTT. This gives the protein CASRDGQGGDQPQHF.

This chain connects TRBV5-1 to TRBJ2-2; the match to TRBD2 covers 15 bases. This CDR3 contains 16 residues. Trimming took 4 bases from V and 5 from J; bases not matched to a gene: 3. The germline CDR1 and CDR2 sequences are SGHRS and YFSETQ. CDR3 sequence reads: CASSPGLAGGTGELFF. CDR3 bases: TGCGCCAGCAGCCCCGGACTAGCGGGAGGGACCGGGGAGCTGTTTTTT.

By share, this clone counts as medium-sized. The V call is TRBV30, the J call TRBJ1-2, with D unclear. Trimming pared 0 bases from V and 3 bases from J, leaving 14 bases between. CDR1 is GTSNPN and CDR2 is SVGIG in the germline V gene (reference sequence). CDR3 length: 15 residues. The DNA for the CDR3 is TGTGCCTGGAGTGTACTCGGCGGCCTTGACTATGGCTACACCTTC. Encoded protein: CAWSVLGGLDYGYTF.

This chain uses TRBV11-3 with TRBJ2-1; 10 nucleotides line up with TRBD1. This CDR3 is 16 amino acids long. CDR1 is SGHNT, CDR2 YENEEA, per germline. V was clipped by 2 bases and J by 9 bases; unmatched bases: 10. This chain's CDR3 is CASSLSPDRGRVEQFF. As DNA, the CDR3 is TGTGCCAGCAGCTTATCCCCTGACAGGGGGCGAGTTGAGCAGTTCTTC.

This rearrangement joins TRBV28 to TRBJ2-1; 9 bases fit TRBD2. The CDR3 sequence is 15 residues long. V lost 5 bases, J lost 3 bases, and 5 bases stayed unmatched. CDR1 and CDR2 from the germline V gene are MDHEN and SYDVKM. The CDR3 spells CASSETSGGYNEQFF. CDR3 DNA: TGTGCCAGCAGTGAGACTAGCGGAGGCTACAATGAGCAGTTCTTC.

V is TRBV11-3 and J is TRBJ2-7; 11 bases are shared with TRBD2. This CDR3 is built from 16 residues. With V trimmed by 1 base and J by 7 bases, 9 bases remained unmatched. Germline loops: CDR1 SGHNT, CDR2 YENEEA. CDR3 nucleotide sequence: TGTGCCAGCAGCTTAGGAGGTAGCGGGAGGGCCCGAGAGCAGTACGTC. This encodes CASSLGGSGRAREQYV.

V is TRBV29-1 and J is TRBJ2-1, with 14 bases that match TRBD2. The CDR3 is 15 residues long. Per the germline V gene, CDR1 is SQVTM and CDR2 is ANQGSEA. J gave up 10 bases and V 3 bases, and 8 bases lay outside the gene matches. CDR3 coding DNA: TGCAGCGTTGATAAGGGACTAGCGGGAGCTGGGGAGCAGTTCTTC. Its protein product is CSVDKGLAGAGEQFF.

The chain is built from TRBV11-1 and TRBJ2-1; D is unresolved. Trimming took off 6 bases at V and 8 bases at J, with 11 bases between the two ends. The CDR3 is made up of 12 amino acids. Germline CDR1 is SGHAT and CDR2 is FQDESV (reference sequence). The CDR3: CASSNNLHEQFF. CDR3 nucleotides: TGTGCCAGCAGTAACAATCTCCATGAGCAGTTCTTC.

This chain uses TRBV9 with TRBJ2-3, with 8 bases identical to TRBD1. This CDR3 is 14 amino acids long. J was trimmed by 4 bases and V by 4 bases; bases with no gene match: 5. Germline CDR1 reads SGDLS; CDR2 reads YYNGEE. The CDR3 loop is CASSLMTGADTQYF. DNA of the CDR3: TGTGCCAGCAGCCTAATGACAGGGGCAGATACGCAGTATTTT.

The V gene is TRBV2, the J gene TRBJ1-6, with D tentatively TRBD1 (5 bases). The CDR3 is made up of 12 amino acids. Germline-derived CDR1 and CDR2 are SNHLY and FYNNEI. The V end was cut by 8 bases, the J end by 6 bases, with 8 bases between. This CDR3 reads CASRQTNSPLHF. The CDR3 DNA reads as TGTGCCAGCCGACAGACTAATTCACCCCTCCACTTT. Supplemented by reference TRBV2 and TRBJ1-6, the full variable domain reads EPEVTQTPSHQVTQMGQEVILRCVPISNHLYFYWYRQILGQKVEFLVSFYNNEISEKSEIFDDQFSVERPDGSNFTLKIRSTKLEDSAMYFCASRQTNSPLHFGNGTRLTVT.

The chain is built from TRBV19 and TRBJ1-2; the D is unclear. V lost 4 bases to trimming and J lost 0 bases, with 12 bases between them. This CDR3 has 15 amino acids. CDR1 and CDR2 from the germline V gene are LNHDA and SQIVND (reference sequence). CDR3 sequence reads: CASSNINPTNYGYTF. The CDR3 DNA follows: TGTGCCAGTAGTAATATAAACCCTACTAACTATGGCTACACCTTC. The full variable domain, rest sourced from reference TRBV19 and TRBJ1-2, is DGGITQSPKYLFRKEGQNVTLSCEQNLNHDAMYWYRQDPGQGLRLIYYSQIVNDFQKGDIAEGYSVSREKKESFPLTVTSAQKNPTAFYLCASSNINPTNYGYTFGSGTRLTVV.

The chain uses TRBV7-3 and TRBJ2-2; 10 bases align to TRBD2. V dropped 5 bases and J dropped 7; count of bases not matched to a gene: 13. This CDR3 comprises 17 residues. Germline CDR1 is SGHTA and CDR2 is FQGTGA. The CDR3 here is CASSPGIIAGGGGELFF. CDR3 nucleotides: TGTGCCAGCAGCCCCGGAATTATAGCGGGAGGAGGCGGGGAGCTGTTTTTT.

This clone occurred a few times. The chain uses TRBV10-1 and TRBJ2-7; 9 positions match TRBD1. CDR1 and CDR2 (germline): WNHNN, SYGVQD (reference sequence). This CDR3 contains 16 residues. The junction had 9 bases not matched to a gene; V was cut back by 3 bases and J by 3 bases. DNA of the CDR3: TGCGCCAGCAGTGAAACCGGGACAGGGAGACACTACGAGCAGTACTTC. Translating it yields CASSETGTGRHYEQYF.